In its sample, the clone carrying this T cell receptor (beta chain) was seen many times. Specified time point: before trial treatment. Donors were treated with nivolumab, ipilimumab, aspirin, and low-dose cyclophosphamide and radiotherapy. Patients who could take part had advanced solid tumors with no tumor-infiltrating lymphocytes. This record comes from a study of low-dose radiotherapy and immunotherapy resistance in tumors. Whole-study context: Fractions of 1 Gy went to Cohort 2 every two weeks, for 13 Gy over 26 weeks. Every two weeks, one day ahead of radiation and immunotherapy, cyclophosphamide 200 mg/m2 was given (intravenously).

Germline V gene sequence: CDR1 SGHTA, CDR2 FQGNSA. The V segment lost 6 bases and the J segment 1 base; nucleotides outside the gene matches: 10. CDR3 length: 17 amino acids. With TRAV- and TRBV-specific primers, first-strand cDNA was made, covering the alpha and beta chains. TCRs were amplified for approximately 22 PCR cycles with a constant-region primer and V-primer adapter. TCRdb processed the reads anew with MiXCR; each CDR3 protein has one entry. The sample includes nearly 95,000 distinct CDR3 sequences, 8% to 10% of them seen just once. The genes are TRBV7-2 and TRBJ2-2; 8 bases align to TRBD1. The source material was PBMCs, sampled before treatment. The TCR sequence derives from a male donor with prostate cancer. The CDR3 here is CASSLFSDRVNTGELFF. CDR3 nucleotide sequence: TGTGCCAGCAGTCTCTTCTCGGACAGGGTGAACACCGGGGAGCTGTTTTTT.